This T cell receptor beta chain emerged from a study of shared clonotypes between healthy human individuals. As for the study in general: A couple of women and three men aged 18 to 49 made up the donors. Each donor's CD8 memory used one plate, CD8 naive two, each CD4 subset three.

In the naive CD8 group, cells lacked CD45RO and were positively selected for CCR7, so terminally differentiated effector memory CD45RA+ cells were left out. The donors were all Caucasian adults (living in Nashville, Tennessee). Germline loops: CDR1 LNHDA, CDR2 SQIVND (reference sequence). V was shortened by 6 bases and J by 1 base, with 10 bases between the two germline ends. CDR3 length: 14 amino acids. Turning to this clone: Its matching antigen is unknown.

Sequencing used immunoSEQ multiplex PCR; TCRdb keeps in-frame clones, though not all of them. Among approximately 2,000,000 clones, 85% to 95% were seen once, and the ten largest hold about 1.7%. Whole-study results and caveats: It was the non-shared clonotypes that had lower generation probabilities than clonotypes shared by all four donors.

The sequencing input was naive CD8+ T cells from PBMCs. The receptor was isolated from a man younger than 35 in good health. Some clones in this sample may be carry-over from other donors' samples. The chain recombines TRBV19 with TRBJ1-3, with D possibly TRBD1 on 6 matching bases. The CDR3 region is CASRDRASGNTIYF. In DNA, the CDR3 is TGTGCCAGTAGGGACAGAGCTTCTGGAAACACCATATATTTT.